This T cell receptor beta chain was profiled in a study of radiotherapy plus CTLA-4 blockade in lung cancer. The overall study: Among patients, 15% to 20% showed objective responses, and around 30% had disease control. Study results and limitations: Tumor-derived TCR clones expanded in blood after radiotherapy plus ipilimumab.

The CDR3 totals 16 residues. Germline V lookup: CDR1 LNHNV, CDR2 YYDKDF (reference sequence). The V end lost 6 bases, the J end lost 0 bases, and 14 bases lay between the germline ends. Chemo-refractory metastatic non-small-cell lung cancer patients underwent focal radiation alongside CTLA-4 blockade with ipilimumab. Sequencing was performed with immunoSEQ multiplex PCR; in TCRdb, only in-frame clones are kept and a portion is missing. Here the sample spans approximately 49,000 clones, 70% to 90% being singletons. As to this clone: The antigen remains undetermined.

The sample was peripheral blood, taken from a patient treated with radiotherapy plus ipilimumab. This TCR came from a human donor with non-small cell lung cancer whose response to radiotherapy plus ipilimumab could not be evaluated. The V gene is TRBV15, the J gene TRBJ1-4; D gene uncertain. The CDR3 reads CATRLNTAATNEKLFF. The DNA for the CDR3 is TGTGCCACCAGACTCAACACAGCGGCAACTAATGAAAAACTGTTTTTT. The full variable domain, rest sourced from reference TRBV15 and TRBJ1-4, is DAMVIQNPRYQVTQFGKPVTLSCSQTLNHNVMYWYQQKSSQAPKLLFHYYDKDFNNEADTPDNFQSRRPNTSFCFLDIRSPGLGDTAMYLCATRLNTAATNEKLFFGSGTQLSVL.